Listed below are T cell receptor beta chains from one sample, sequenced in a study of CD8 T cells in ankylosing spondylitis. TCRdb re-called the 5' RACE reads through MiXCR, storing one row per CDR3 protein. The profile shows hundreds of thousands of distinct CDR3 sequences, roughly 25% of them singletons. Sequenced sample: blood, either unsorted or a sorted T cell fraction (not recorded which). The source of these receptors is a male donor with ankylosing spondylitis. Both conserved end residues are part of each CDR3.

TRBV11-2,CASSPHRDSHEGELFF
TRBV2,CASKSWYQETQYF
TRBV5-1,CASQRGPAGDLDTQYF
TRBV5-1,CASSLAVGGRSEETQYF
TRBV10-3,CAIGVGVGSGANVLTF
TRBV24-1,CATSGTKNTGELFF
TRBV12-3/TRBV12-4,CASSLVLGGRETQYF
TRBV20-1,CSARNTGNYGYTF
TRBV5-1,CASSPNSGTGGYEQYF
TRBV24-1,CATSWGQGETQYF
TRBV5-1,CASSGNGTSGRSYEQYF
TRBV6-2/TRBV6-3,CASSQLGEPQHF
TRBV20-1,CSARQGFFEAFF
TRBV29-1,CSADRGLQETQYF
TRBV3-1,CASSPGTGRAEAFF
TRBV10-2,CASSQRLAGPKGTDTQYF
TRBV5-1,CASGRGRMDSPLHF
TRBV15,CATSRDPSSDTQYF
TRBV20-1,CSATDSNQETQYF
TRBV7-2,CASSSGFTGELFF
TRBV29-1,CSVEGRGGETQYF
TRBV29-1,CSVVPSGFSTDTQYF
TRBV24-1,CATSDPTGSGANVLTF
TRBV12-3/TRBV12-4,CASSFSGAYGYTF
TRBV20-1,CSARGGRVGNQPQHF
TRBV19,CASSISGDNEQFF
TRBV5-1,CASNGGLGSGANVLTF
TRBV25-1,CASRPSGRAYNEQFF
TRBV5-1,CASALAGSFNEQFF
TRBV18,CASSSEYEQYF
TRBV20-1,CSAFTRGQGVDNEQFF
TRBV5-1,CASSLWGVVETQYF
TRBV3-1,CASSPKRFSYEQYF
TRBV20-1,CSAPRAGGAGNIQYF
TRBV25-1,CASSEFTGSGANVLTF
TRBV12-3/TRBV12-4,CASSFDREAFF
TRBV2,CASSRQGVGYGYTF
TRBV4-2,CASSQVETDTQYF